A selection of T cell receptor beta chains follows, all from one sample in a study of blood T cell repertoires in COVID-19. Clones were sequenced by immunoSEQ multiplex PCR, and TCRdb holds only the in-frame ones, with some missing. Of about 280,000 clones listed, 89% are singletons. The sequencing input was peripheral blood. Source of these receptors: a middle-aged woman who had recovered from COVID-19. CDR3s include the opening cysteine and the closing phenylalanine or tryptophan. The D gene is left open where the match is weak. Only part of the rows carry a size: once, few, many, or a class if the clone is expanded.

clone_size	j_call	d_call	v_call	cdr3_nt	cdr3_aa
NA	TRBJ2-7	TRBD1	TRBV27	TGTGCCAGCAGTTTATCGGCGACAGGGGGCGAGCAGTACTTC	CASSLSATGGEQYF
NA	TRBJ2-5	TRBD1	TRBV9	TGTGCCAGCAGCGATGGGGACAGGGAGGAGACCCAGTACTTC	CASSDGDREETQYF
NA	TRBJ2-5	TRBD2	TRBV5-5	TGTGCCAGCAGCAGGACTAGCGGGGTAGAGACCCAGTACTTC	CASSRTSGVETQYF
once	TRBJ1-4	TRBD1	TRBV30	TGTGCCTGGAGAGAGACAGGGAAAGGGAATGAAAAACTGTTTTTT	CAWRETGKGNEKLFF
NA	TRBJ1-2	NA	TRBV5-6	TGTGCCAGCAGCTTTGCAGATAACTATGGCTACACCTTC	CASSFADNYGYTF
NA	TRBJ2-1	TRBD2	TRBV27	TGTGCCAGCAGTTTACGGTTAATTCAGCGGGAGGGCCTTGAGTCCTACAATGAGCAGTTCTTC	CASSLRLIQREGLESYNEQFF
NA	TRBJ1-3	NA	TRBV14	TGTGCCAGCAGCCATCGGACATCCTCTGGAAACACCATATATTTT	CASSHRTSSGNTIYF
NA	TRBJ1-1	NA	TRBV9	TGTGCCAGCAGCGCAACAGTGAACACTGAAGCTTTCTTT	CASSATVNTEAFF
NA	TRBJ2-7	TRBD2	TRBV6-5	TGTGCCAGCTTCCGGACTAGCGGAGGGGCCTACGAGCAGTACTTC	CASFRTSGGAYEQYF
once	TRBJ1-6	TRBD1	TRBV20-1	TGCAGTGCTAGTGCCCCCGGGACAGCTCAAGACCCCAATAATTCACCCCTCCACTTT	CSASAPGTAQDPNNSPLHF
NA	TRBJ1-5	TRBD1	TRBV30	TGTGCCTGGAGTGTACGTTTACAGGGGACAACGGATAGCAATCAGCCCCAGCATTTT	CAWSVRLQGTTDSNQPQHF
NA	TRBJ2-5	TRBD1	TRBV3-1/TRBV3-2	TGTGCCAGCAGCATTCAGGGGGCCGGAGAGACCCAGTACTTC	CASSIQGAGETQYF
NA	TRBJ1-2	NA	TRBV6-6	TGTGCCAGCAGTTACTCGGACAGACCTAACTATGGCTACACCTTC	CASSYSDRPNYGYTF
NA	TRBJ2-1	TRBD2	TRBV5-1	TGCGCCAGCAGCTTGGGGACTAGCGGGCATGAGCAGTTCTTC	CASSLGTSGHEQFF
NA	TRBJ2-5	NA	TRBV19	TGTGCCAGTAGTATAACAATGCAAGAGACCCAGTACTTC	CASSITMQETQYF
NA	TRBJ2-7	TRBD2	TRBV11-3	TGTGCCAGCAGCCGACTAGCGGATGACTCCTACGAGCAGTACTTC	CASSRLADDSYEQYF
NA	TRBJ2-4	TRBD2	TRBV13	TGTGCCAGCAGCTTAGAGCGACTAGCGGGAGGGCCGACCAAAAACATTCAGTACTTC	CASSLERLAGGPTKNIQYF
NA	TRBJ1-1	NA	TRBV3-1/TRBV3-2	TGTGCCAGCAGCCAAGTTGCGGGGACTGAAGCTTTCTTT	CASSQVAGTEAFF
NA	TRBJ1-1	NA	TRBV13	TGTGCCAGCAGCTCCCTCGGGGTGTACACTGAAGCTTTCTTT	CASSSLGVYTEAFF
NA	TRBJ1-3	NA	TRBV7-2	TGTGCCAGCAGCTTATCGGTAGGGAGCTCTGGAAACACCATATATTTT	CASSLSVGSSGNTIYF
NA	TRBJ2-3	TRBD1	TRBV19	TGTGCCAGTAGTATCACGTTTAGGGGGCGGGATACGCAGTATTTT	CASSITFRGRDTQYF
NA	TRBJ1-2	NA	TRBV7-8	TGTGCCAGCAGCTTAGCCTCAGACGGAGCTAACTATGGCTACACCTTC	CASSLASDGANYGYTF
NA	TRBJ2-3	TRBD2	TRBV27	TGTGCCAGCAGTTCACGACTAGCGGGAGGTCCAGATACGCAGTATTTT	CASSSRLAGGPDTQYF
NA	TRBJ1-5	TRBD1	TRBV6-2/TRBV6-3	TGTGCCAGCAGTTACCGGACAGGGGGCTACCAGGGCCCATTGCCCCAGCATTTT	CASSYRTGGYQGPLPQHF
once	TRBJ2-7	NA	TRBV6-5	TGTGCCAGCAGTTACGGGGCAGGGCCTTCCTACGAGCAGTACTTC	CASSYGAGPSYEQYF
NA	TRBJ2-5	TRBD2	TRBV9	TGTGCCAGCAGCGACCGGAAGGGGACTAGCGGGAGGGCCCAAGAGACCCAGTACTTC	CASSDRKGTSGRAQETQYF
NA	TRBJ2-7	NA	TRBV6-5	TGTGCCAGCAGTCCCCGTAGACTTTTTACCTACGAGCAGTACTTC	CASSPRRLFTYEQYF
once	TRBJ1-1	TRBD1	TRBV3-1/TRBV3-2	TGTGCCAGCAGCCAAAACTTGGGACAGGGGGCTGAAGCTTTCTTT	CASSQNLGQGAEAFF
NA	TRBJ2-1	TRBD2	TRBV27	TGTGCCAGCAGATCGGGGACTAGCGGGAGCAATGAGCAGTTCTTC	CASRSGTSGSNEQFF
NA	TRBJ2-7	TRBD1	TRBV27	TGTGCCAGCAGCCCATTGGGGACAGGGTACTACGAGCAGTACTTC	CASSPLGTGYYEQYF
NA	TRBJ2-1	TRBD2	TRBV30	TGTGCCTGGAGTGTTCTAGCGGGAGGGTTGGAGCAGTTCTTC	CAWSVLAGGLEQFF
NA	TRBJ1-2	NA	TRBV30	TGTGCCTGGAGGGGGCAGGACTATGGCTACACCTTC	CAWRGQDYGYTF
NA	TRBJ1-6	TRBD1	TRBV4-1	TGCGCCAGCAGCCAAACAGGGGCACCCCTCCACTTT	CASSQTGAPLHF
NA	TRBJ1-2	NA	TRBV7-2	TGTGCCAGCAGCCCGTGGGAGGGGACCTATGGCTACACCTTC	CASSPWEGTYGYTF
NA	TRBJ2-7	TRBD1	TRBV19	TGTGCCAGTAGTCCATCCGAGGGGGCTGGCGAGCAGTACTTC	CASSPSEGAGEQYF
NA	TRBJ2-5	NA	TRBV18	TGTGCCAGCTCACCCAACCGGGGAGCGGAGACCCAGTACTTC	CASSPNRGAETQYF
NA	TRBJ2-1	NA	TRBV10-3	TGTGCCATTACTTCGTACAATGAGCAGTTCTTC	CAITSYNEQFF
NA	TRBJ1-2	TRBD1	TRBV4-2	TGTGCCAGCAGCCAAGGACAGGGGGCGAACTATGGCTACACCTTC	CASSQGQGANYGYTF
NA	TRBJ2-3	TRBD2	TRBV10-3	TGTGCCATCAGTGAGCGGGGACTAGCGACAGATACGCAGTATTTT	CAISERGLATDTQYF
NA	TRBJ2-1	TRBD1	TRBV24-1	TGTGCCACCAGTGACGCAGGGGGAACCAATGAGCAGTTCTTC	CATSDAGGTNEQFF
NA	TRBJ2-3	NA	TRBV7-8	TGTGCCAGCAGCTTACGGGCGGGGAGCACAGATACGCAGTATTTT	CASSLRAGSTDTQYF
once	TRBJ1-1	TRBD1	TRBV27	TGTGCCAGCAGTTTATGGGGACAGGGGGACACTGAAGCTTTCTTT	CASSLWGQGDTEAFF
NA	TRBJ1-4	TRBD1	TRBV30	TGTGCCTGGAGTGTGAAGGGGGCGGGTAATGAAAAACTGTTTTTT	CAWSVKGAGNEKLFF
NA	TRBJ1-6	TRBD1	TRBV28	TGTGCCAGCAGTTCGCCCGGGACAGGGGTTAATTCACCCCTCCACTTT	CASSSPGTGVNSPLHF